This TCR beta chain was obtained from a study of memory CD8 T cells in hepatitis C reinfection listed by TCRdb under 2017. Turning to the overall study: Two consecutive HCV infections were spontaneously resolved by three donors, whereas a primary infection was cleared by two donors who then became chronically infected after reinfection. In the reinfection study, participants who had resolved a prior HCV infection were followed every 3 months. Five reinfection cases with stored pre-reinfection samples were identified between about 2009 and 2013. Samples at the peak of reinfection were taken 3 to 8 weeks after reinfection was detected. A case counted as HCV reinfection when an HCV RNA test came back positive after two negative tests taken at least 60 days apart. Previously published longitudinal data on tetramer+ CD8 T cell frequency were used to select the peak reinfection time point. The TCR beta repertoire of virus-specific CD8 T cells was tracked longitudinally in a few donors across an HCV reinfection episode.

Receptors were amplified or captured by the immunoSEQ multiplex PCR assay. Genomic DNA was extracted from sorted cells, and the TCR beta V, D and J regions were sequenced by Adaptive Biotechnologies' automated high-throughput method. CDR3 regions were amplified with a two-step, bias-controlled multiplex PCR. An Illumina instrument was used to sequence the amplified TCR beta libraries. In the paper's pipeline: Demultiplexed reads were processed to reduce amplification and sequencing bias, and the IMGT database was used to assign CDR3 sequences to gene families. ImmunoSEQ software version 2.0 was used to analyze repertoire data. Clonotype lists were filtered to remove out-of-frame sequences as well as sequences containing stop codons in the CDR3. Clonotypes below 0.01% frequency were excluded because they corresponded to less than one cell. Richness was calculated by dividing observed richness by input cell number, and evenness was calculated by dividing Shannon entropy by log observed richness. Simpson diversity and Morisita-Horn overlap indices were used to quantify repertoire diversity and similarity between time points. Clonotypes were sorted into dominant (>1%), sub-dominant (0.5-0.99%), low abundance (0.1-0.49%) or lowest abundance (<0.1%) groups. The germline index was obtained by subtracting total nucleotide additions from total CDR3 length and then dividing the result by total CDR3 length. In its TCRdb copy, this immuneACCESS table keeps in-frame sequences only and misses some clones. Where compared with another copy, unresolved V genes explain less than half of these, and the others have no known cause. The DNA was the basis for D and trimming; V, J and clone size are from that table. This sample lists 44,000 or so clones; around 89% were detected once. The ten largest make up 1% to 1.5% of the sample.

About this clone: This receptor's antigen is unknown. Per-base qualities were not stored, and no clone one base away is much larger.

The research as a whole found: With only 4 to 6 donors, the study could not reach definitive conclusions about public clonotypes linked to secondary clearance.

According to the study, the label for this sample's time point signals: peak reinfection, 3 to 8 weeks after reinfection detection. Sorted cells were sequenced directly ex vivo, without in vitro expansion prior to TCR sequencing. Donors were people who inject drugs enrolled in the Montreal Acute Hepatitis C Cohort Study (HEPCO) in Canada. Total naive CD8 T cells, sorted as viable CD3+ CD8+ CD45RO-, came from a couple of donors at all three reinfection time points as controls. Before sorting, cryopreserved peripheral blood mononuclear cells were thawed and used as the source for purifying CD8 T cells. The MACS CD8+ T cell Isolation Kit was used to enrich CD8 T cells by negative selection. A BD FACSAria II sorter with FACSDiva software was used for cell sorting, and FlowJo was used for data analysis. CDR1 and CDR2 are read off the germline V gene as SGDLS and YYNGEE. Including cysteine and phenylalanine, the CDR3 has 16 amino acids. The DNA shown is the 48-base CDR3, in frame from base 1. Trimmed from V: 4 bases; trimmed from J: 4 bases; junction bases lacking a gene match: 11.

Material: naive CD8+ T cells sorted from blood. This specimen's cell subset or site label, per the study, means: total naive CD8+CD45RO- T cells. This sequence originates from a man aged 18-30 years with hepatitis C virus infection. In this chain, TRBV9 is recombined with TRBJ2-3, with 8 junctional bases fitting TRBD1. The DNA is TGTGCCAGCAGCACCCAGGGGGCGACGGGATCAGATACGCAGTATTTT. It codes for CASSTQGATGSDTQYF.